The 5 T cell receptor beta chains reported below all come from one sample, sequenced in a study of blood T cell repertoires in COVID-19. Assay used: immunoSEQ multiplex PCR; TCRdb lists only in-frame clones, some missing. The sample carries about 210,000 clones, about 86% recorded once. Specimen: peripheral blood. Receptors were obtained from a woman in her forties or fifties with acute or convalescent COVID-19.

The chain couples TRBV29-1 to TRBJ2-5; 7 positions match TRBD2. Trimming took 6 bases from V and 5 from J; bases not matched to a gene: 15. The length of the CDR3 is 15 residues. Germline V gene sequence: CDR1 SQVTM, CDR2 ANQGSEA. The CDR3 sequence: CSVVGGRGSPETQYF. The DNA for the CDR3 is TGCAGCGTGGTAGGTGGTCGCGGGAGTCCGGAGACCCAGTACTTC.

The V gene is TRBV7-6, the J gene TRBJ2-3, with 7 nucleotides matching TRBD2. V dropped 0 bases and J dropped 6; count of bases not matched to a gene: 15. The CDR3 totals 18 residues. The germline CDR1 and CDR2 sequences are SGHVS and FNYEAQ. The DNA for the CDR3 is TGTGCCAGCAGCTTAGCCGGGGAGGGGAGTTTGGGGTTCGATACGCAGTATTTT. Translating gives CASSLAGEGSLGFDTQYF.

This clone is medium-sized within its sample. The V and J genes are TRBV24-1 and TRBJ2-2; possible D gene TRBD1, 5 bases. The CDR3 sequence is 16 residues long. The V end was cut by 0 bases, the J end by 1 base, with 8 bases between. CDR1 KGHDR and CDR2 SFDVKD come from the germline V gene. The CDR3 bases are TGTGCCACCAGTGATTTGAGTCAGGGGAACACCGGGGAGCTGTTTTTT. It translates to CATSDLSQGNTGELFF.

Of note for this clone: An end of the junction does not agree with germline; a read error may underlie this. The gene calls are TRBV4-2 and TRBJ2-7, with 9 nucleotides matching TRBD2. CDR1 and CDR2 from the germline V gene are LGHNA and YNFKEQ. The CDR3 runs 16 residues. The CDR3 DNA is TGTGCCAGCAGTCAAGATTTGGGGCGGGAGGGCTACGAGCAGTACTTC. Its protein product is CASSQDLGREGYEQYF.

This clone was seen a single time. This rearrangement joins TRBV15 to TRBJ2-3; 7 nucleotides align to TRBD2. V trimming: 3 bases; J trimming: 0 bases; junction bases outside the gene matches: 9. Germline V gene sequence: CDR1 LNHNV, CDR2 YYDKDF (reference sequence). The CDR3 has 17 residues. The CDR3 spells CATSRTRLAASTDTQYF. The CDR3 coding sequence is TGTGCCACCAGCAGGACTCGACTAGCTGCTAGCACAGATACGCAGTATTTT.